Each of the 9 T cell receptor beta chains below was sequenced from the same sample in a study of T cells after yellow fever vaccination. One entry per CDR3 protein, called by TCRdb with MiXCR from the 5' RACE reads. The data hold about 630,000 distinct CDR3 sequences, with over 9% observed a single time. The sequences come from PBMCs, collected on the day of the yellow fever booster vaccination. Every receptor here comes from a man aged 25 to 45 who received the YFV17D yellow fever vaccine.

The V and J genes are TRBV7-9 and TRBJ2-3, with TRBD2 matching over 7 bases. This CDR3 contains 16 residues. CDR1 is SEHNR, CDR2 FQNEAQ, per germline (reference sequence). Germline trimming cut 5 bases from V and 1 base from J; bases unmatched to any gene: 9. The CDR3 reads CASSPSTSGGTDTQYF. CDR3 sequence (DNA): TGTGCCAGCAGCCCATCTACGAGCGGGGGCACAGATACGCAGTATTTT.

In this sample, this clonotype turned up many times. The CDR3 reads CASSFANGGEQFF. The CDR3 DNA sequence: TGCGCCAGCAGCTTCGCGAATGGTGGTGAGCAGTTCTTC. This rearrangement joins TRBV5-1 to TRBJ2-1; no clear D. CDR1 is SGHRS, CDR2 YFSETQ, per germline. The CDR3 has 13 amino acids. Between the trimmed V and J ends, which lost 2 bases and 9 bases, there was a span of 12 bases.

This chain uses TRBV20-1 with TRBJ2-5; the match to TRBD2 covers 10 bases. V lost 2 bases to trimming and J lost 4 bases; unmatched junction nucleotides: 7. The CDR3 runs 15 residues. The germline CDR1 and CDR2 sequences are DFQATT and SNEGSKA (reference sequence). The CDR3 region is CSARSHGLAVETQYF. For the CDR3, the DNA is TGCAGTGCTAGAAGTCACGGACTAGCGGTAGAGACCCAGTACTTC.

V is TRBV7-2 and J is TRBJ2-7; 8 positions match TRBD2. The CDR3 loop spans 13 amino acids. Per germline, CDR1 SGHTA and CDR2 FQGNSA. V was clipped by 4 bases and J by 6 bases; unmatched bases: 5. CDR3 in amino acids: CASSSGGGFEQYF. CDR3 sequence (DNA): TGTGCCAGCAGCTCGGGAGGGGGGTTCGAGCAGTACTTC.

This clonotype came up a few times. The CDR3 region has the DNA TGTGCCAGCAGTTACTCCCCCTGGGGAGGAGCTAATGAAAAACTGTTTTTT. Translation: CASSYSPWGGANEKLFF. This chain joins TRBV6-5 and TRBJ1-4; no reliable D call. CDR3 length equals 17 residues. The V gene's germline CDR1 is MNHEY and CDR2 SVGAGI. V lost 0 bases and J lost 3, with 14 bases in between.

There are a few counts of this clonotype. The rearrangement uses TRBV20-1 and TRBJ1-1, with a possible D match to TRBD1 (6 bases). There are 13 residues in the CDR3. Germline V gives CDR1 DFQATT, CDR2 SNEGSKA (reference sequence). The V and J ends lost 3 bases and 10 bases respectively, with 18 bases between them. The CDR3 is CSASPGTKGTAFF. In DNA form, the CDR3 reads TGCAGTGCTAGCCCCGGGACAAAGGGAACAGCTTTCTTT.

The DNA for the CDR3 is TGCAGTTTAACCAAAGCGGGCAGCTCCTACAATGAGCAGTTCTTC. This encodes CSLTKAGSSYNEQFF. The rearrangement uses TRBV20-1 and TRBJ2-1, with D perhaps TRBD2 (6 bases). The CDR3 has 15 amino acids. V was pared by 8 bases and J by 0 bases, with 17 bases between. The germline CDR1 and CDR2 sequences are DFQATT and SNEGSKA (reference sequence).

This clonotype occurred a few times. The chain has TRBV9 and TRBJ1-3, with D unresolved. From germline, CDR1 is SGDLS and CDR2 YYNGEE. The CDR3 contains 17 residues. Trimming stripped 0 bases from V and 0 bases from J, with 13 bases between. DNA of the CDR3: TGTGCCAGCAGCGTAGGCGTTCGGGAGAACTCTGGAAACACCATATATTTT. As protein: CASSVGVRENSGNTIYF. Full variable domain (missing parts from reference TRBV9 and TRBJ1-3): DSGVTQTPKHLITATGQRVTLRCSPRSGDLSVYWYQQSLDQGLQFLIQYYNGEERAKGNILERFSAQQFPDLHSELNLSSLELGDSALYFCASSVGVRENSGNTIYFGEGSWLTVV.

This clonotype was seen only a few times. The J gene is TRBJ2-3, the V gene TRBV4-3; TRBD1 matches 7 bases. The germline V gene has CDR1 LGHNA and CDR2 YSLEER. After removal of 1 base from V and 3 bases from J, the junction contained 4 bases not matched to a gene. The CDR3 consists of 15 residues. CDR3 in amino acids: CASSQGDRVTDTQYF. DNA for the CDR3: TGCGCCAGCAGCCAAGGCGACAGGGTGACAGATACGCAGTATTTT.